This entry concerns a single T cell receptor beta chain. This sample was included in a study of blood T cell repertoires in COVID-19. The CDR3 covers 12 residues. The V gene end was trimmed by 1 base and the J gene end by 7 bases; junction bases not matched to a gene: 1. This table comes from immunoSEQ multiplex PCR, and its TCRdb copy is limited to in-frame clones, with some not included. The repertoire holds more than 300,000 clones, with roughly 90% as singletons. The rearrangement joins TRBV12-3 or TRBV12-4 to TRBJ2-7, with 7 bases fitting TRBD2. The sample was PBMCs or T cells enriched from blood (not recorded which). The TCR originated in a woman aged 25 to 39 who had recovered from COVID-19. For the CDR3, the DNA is TGTGCCAGCAGTTTAGACGGGGGGGAGCAGTACTTC. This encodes CASSLDGGEQYF.